This T cell receptor (beta chain) was sequenced in a study of blood T cells in healthy people across ages. Study observations and caveats: With naive T cell percentage, TCR beta diversity showed a strong correlation.

The sample, about 9.2 milliliters of peripheral blood, was drawn from each donor. This clonotype has a count of ten or more. Its antigen is undetermined. The use of a sample-barcoded 5' primer and a J-beta primer mix characterized a second PCR of roughly 6 to 12 cycles. Every molecule of cDNA carried a tag from a template-switch adaptor with 12 random nucleotides. Every individual sample yielded 2.5 million or more paired-end reads (each containing CDR3). MiXCR, run by TCRdb on the 5' RACE reads, gives a single entry per CDR3 protein. The sample carries about 720,000 distinct CDR3 sequences, 20% to 25% recorded once. CDR1 SQVTM and CDR2 ANQGSEA come from the germline V gene. CDR3 length: 13 residues. The V gene lost 0 bases and the J gene lost 6 bases, with 11 bases spanning the gap.

Sequencing used blood. This TCR was sampled from a man in his 70s in good health. The chain employs TRBV29-1 and TRBJ1-2; perhaps TRBD1 as D (6 bases). The CDR3 DNA reads TGCAGCGTTGAAGATAAGCAGGGGCATGGCTACACCTTC. This encodes CSVEDKQGHGYTF. The full variable domain, completed using reference TRBV29-1 and TRBJ1-2, is SAVISQKPSRDICQRGTSLTIQCQVDSQVTMMFWYRQQPGQSLTLIATANQGSEATYESGFVIDKFPISRPNLTFSTLTVSNMSPEDSSIYLCSVEDKQGHGYTFGSGTRLTVV.